These 27 T cell receptor beta chains were all obtained from the same sample, sequenced in a study of blood T cell repertoires in COVID-19. The protocol was immunoSEQ multiplex PCR, while the TCRdb copy is restricted to in-frame clones and leaves out a portion. This table has about 150,000 clones, approximately 80% appearing once. Specimen: peripheral blood. These receptors originate from a man aged 60 to 69 who had recovered from COVID-19.

This clone appeared once. The rearrangement links TRBV3-1 (or the pseudogene TRBV3-2) to TRBJ2-2, with 9 bases aligning to TRBD2. Germline trimming cut 3 bases from V and 6 bases from J; bases unmatched to any gene: 8. This CDR3 has 16 residues. Germline assignment: CDR1 LGHDT and CDR2 YNNKEL (reference sequence). CDR3 sequence reads: CASSHSAGGRAGELFF. The CDR3 region has the DNA TGTGCCAGCAGCCACTCAGCGGGGGGCAGGGCCGGGGAGCTGTTTTTT.

The chain recombines TRBV6-5 with TRBJ1-4, with D hard to call. CDR3 length: 14 residues. Germline-derived CDR1 and CDR2 are MNHEY and SVGAGI. The V gene lost 1 base and the J gene lost 7 bases, with 10 bases spanning the gap. Here the CDR3 reads CASSYYAPGEKLFF. CDR3 DNA sequence: TGTGCCAGCAGTTACTACGCACCGGGTGAAAAACTGTTTTTT.

This chain connects TRBV3-1 (or the pseudogene TRBV3-2) to TRBJ2-5; TRBD2 might be the D (6 bases). CDR1 is LGHDT and CDR2 is YNNKEL in the germline V gene (reference sequence). The CDR3 consists of 14 residues. Trimming left V 1 base short and J 4 bases short, with 10 bases between. The CDR3 is CASSQGGGPETQYF. The CDR3 coding sequence is TGTGCCAGCAGCCAAGGTGGAGGGCCAGAGACCCAGTACTTC.

The chain is built from TRBV2 and TRBJ2-7, with no clear D. The germline V gene has CDR1 SNHLY and CDR2 FYNNEI. The CDR3 spans 12 residues. This CDR3 reads CVSMSRRGEQYF. CDR3 nucleotides: TGTGTAAGCATGTCCAGGCGTGGGGAGCAGTACTTC.

This clone has more than one count but fewer than ten. The V call is TRBV6-5, the J call TRBJ1-2, with TRBD1 identical over 9 bases. Germline CDR1 MNHEY, CDR2 SVGAGI. Trimming removed 0 bases from V and 7 bases from J; junction bases left unmatched: 3. The CDR3 covers 14 residues. In DNA, the CDR3 is TGTGCCAGCAGTTACTCACAGGGGGCGCTTGGCTACACCTTC. This gives the protein CASSYSQGALGYTF.

This clone came up a few times. V usage is TRBV19 and J usage is TRBJ1-2; D is ambiguous. V lost 0 bases and J 8 bases, leaving 10 bases between the germline ends. CDR1 is LNHDA, CDR2 SQIVND, per germline (reference sequence). The CDR3 has 13 amino acids. The CDR3 coding sequence is TGTGCCAGTAGTATAGATCATGGCCAGGGCTACACCTTC. It translates to CASSIDHGQGYTF. Variable domain in full (rest from reference TRBV19 and TRBJ1-2): DGGITQSPKYLFRKEGQNVTLSCEQNLNHDAMYWYRQDPGQGLRLIYYSQIVNDFQKGDIAEGYSVSREKKESFPLTVTSAQKNPTAFYLCASSIDHGQGYTFGSGTRLTVV.

The chain joins TRBV28 to TRBJ1-5; D is ambiguous. The germline gives CDR1 MDHEN, CDR2 SYDVKM. Trimming shortened V by 5 bases and J by 2 bases, and 16 bases separated the two germline ends. The CDR3 runs to 16 residues. In nucleotides, the CDR3 is TGTGCCAGCAGTCCCCGCGGGGTGGGAGGCAATCAGCCCCAGCATTTT. This gives the protein CASSPRGVGGNQPQHF.

The genes are TRBV6-5 and TRBJ2-5; TRBD1 is a possible D gene (5 bases). CDR1 is MNHEY, CDR2 SVGAGI, per germline. The CDR3 consists of 14 residues. V lost 5 bases, J lost 5 bases, and 15 bases lay in between. The CDR3 sequence is CASSPQDLGETQYF. The CDR3 DNA follows: TGTGCCAGCAGTCCACAGGACCTTGGGGAGACCCAGTACTTC.

The chain carries TRBV11-3 and TRBJ2-7; no definite D call. The germline V gene encodes CDR1 SGHNT and CDR2 YENEEA. The length of the CDR3 is 15 residues. V lost 1 base, J lost 2 bases, and 12 bases lay in between. The CDR3 protein is CASSLGPVGTYEQYF. In DNA, the CDR3 is TGTGCCAGCAGCTTAGGGCCGGTGGGCACCTACGAGCAGTACTTC. Using reference TRBV11-3 and TRBJ2-7 for the parts outside the CDR3, the full variable domain is EAGVVQSPRYKIIEKKQPVAFWCNPISGHNTLYWYLQNLGQGPELLIRYENEEAVDDSQLPKDRFSAERLKGVDSTLKIQPAELGDSAVYLCASSLGPVGTYEQYFGPGTRLTVT.

The CDR3 nucleotides are TGTGCCAGCAGCCCGGGACAATGGGCCAGGCAAGAGACCCAGTACTTC. Its translation: CASSPGQWARQETQYF. The V and J genes are TRBV5-6 and TRBJ2-5; the D gene is possibly TRBD1 (6 bases). Germline values: CDR1 SGHDT, CDR2 YYEEEE. V was trimmed by 4 bases and J by 2 bases, leaving 18 bases between them. There are 16 residues in the CDR3.

V is TRBV24-1 and J is TRBJ1-5; the D is unclear. Germline CDR1 is KGHDR and CDR2 is SFDVKD. The CDR3 spans 13 residues. V lost 3 bases to trimming and J lost 7 bases, with 9 bases between them. The CDR3 region is CATSDGLSQPQHF. The CDR3 DNA reads TGTGCCACCAGTGATGGACTGTCACAGCCCCAGCATTTT.

This chain uses TRBV3-1 (or the pseudogene TRBV3-2) with TRBJ2-5; D may be TRBD1 (6 bases). From germline, CDR1 is LGHDT and CDR2 YNNKEL (reference sequence). This CDR3 comprises 16 residues. V was pared by 5 bases and J by 2 bases, with 18 bases between. CDR3 sequence: CASSYLGGQPQETQYF. Written as DNA, the CDR3 is TGTGCCAGCAGCTATCTAGGCGGACAGCCTCAAGAGACCCAGTACTTC.

The chain links TRBV5-6 to TRBJ2-7, with D unresolved. The CDR3 length is 14 residues. Germline values: CDR1 SGHDT, CDR2 YYEEEE. V was cut by 0 bases and J by 4 bases, with 11 bases left in between. The CDR3 loop reads CASSLDPSAYEQYF. CDR3 in DNA: TGTGCCAGCAGCTTGGACCCTTCAGCGTACGAGCAGTACTTC. The whole variable domain, filled in from reference TRBV5-6 and TRBJ2-7, reads DAGVTQSPTHLIKTRGQQVTLRCSPKSGHDTVSWYQQALGQGPQFIFQYYEEEERQRGNFPDRFSGHQFPNYSSELNVNALLLGDSALYLCASSLDPSAYEQYFGPGTRLTVT.

V is TRBV7-9 and J is TRBJ1-5; weak D call: TRBD1 (5 bases). The germline gives CDR1 SEHNR, CDR2 FQNEAQ (reference sequence). This CDR3 has 14 amino acids. Trimming took off 3 bases at V and 7 bases at J, with 13 bases between the two ends. CDR3 sequence: CASSLGQGGQPQHF. The DNA of the CDR3 is TGTGCCAGCAGCTTGGGGCAGGGAGGGCAGCCCCAGCATTTT. The full variable domain, in which reference TRBV7-9 and TRBJ1-5 provide the parts outside the CDR3, is DTGVSQNPRHKITKRGQNVTFRCDPISEHNRLYWYRQTLGQGPEFLTYFQNEAQLEKSRLLSDRFSAERPKGSFSTLEIQRTEQGDSAMYLCASSLGQGGQPQHFGDGTRLSIL.

This chain uses TRBV9 with TRBJ1-4; the D gene is possibly TRBD1 (6 bases). CDR1 is SGDLS, CDR2 YYNGEE, per germline. Deletions cut 0 bases from V and 2 bases from J, with 17 bases between. The CDR3 runs to 18 residues. The CDR3 region is CASSVGPIPGATNEKLFF. DNA for the CDR3: TGTGCCAGCAGCGTAGGCCCAATCCCAGGGGCGACTAATGAAAAACTGTTTTTT.

The chain couples TRBV7-2 to TRBJ2-1, with 8 positions matching TRBD2. The germline CDR1 and CDR2 sequences are SGHTA and FQGNSA. V was pared by 6 bases and J by 1 base, with 17 bases of the junction left unmatched. The CDR3 totals 19 residues. This chain's CDR3 is CASRSRASGPPLSYNEQFF. DNA for the CDR3: TGTGCCAGCAGATCCCGGGCTAGCGGGCCTCCCCTATCCTACAATGAGCAGTTCTTC.

A few counts support this clone. The chain links TRBV25-1 to TRBJ2-7, with TRBD2 matching 7 bases. Germline CDR1 MGHDK, CDR2 SYGVNS. With 1 base clipped from V and 0 bases from J, the junction kept 0 bases outside the gene matches. The CDR3 extends over 14 amino acids. DNA for the CDR3: TGTGCCAGCAGTGAATGGGGGGGCTCCTACGAGCAGTACTTC. The encoded protein is CASSEWGGSYEQYF.

The gene calls are TRBV3-1 (or the pseudogene TRBV3-2) and TRBJ1-1; 8 bases line up with TRBD1. CDR1 is LGHDT and CDR2 is YNNKEL in the germline V gene (reference sequence). This CDR3 has 13 residues. V lost 4 bases to trimming and J lost 5 bases; unmatched junction nucleotides: 3. The DNA for the CDR3 is TGTGCCAGCAGCCTTACAGGGGGAACTGAAGCTTTCTTT. It yields the protein CASSLTGGTEAFF.

This clone has a single count. The chain couples TRBV6-5 to TRBJ2-5; 9 nucleotides line up with TRBD2. Germline CDR1 MNHEY, CDR2 SVGAGI. The CDR3 covers 13 residues. J gave up 4 bases and V 10 bases, and 7 bases lay outside the gene matches. CDR3 protein: CATGSGSGETQYF. DNA of the CDR3: TGTGCCACCGGTAGCGGGAGCGGAGAGACCCAGTACTTC.

This rearrangement joins TRBV30 to TRBJ1-1, with 7 nucleotides matching TRBD1. The CDR3 has 15 amino acids. The trim removed 3 bases at V and 1 base at J, leaving 8 bases unmatched. Germline V CDR1 and CDR2: GTSNPN, SVGIG (reference sequence). CDR3 loop: CAWREDRSGNTEAFF. For the CDR3, the DNA is TGTGCCTGGAGGGAGGACAGGTCGGGGAACACTGAAGCTTTCTTT.

This chain uses TRBV30 with TRBJ2-7; D may match TRBD1 or TRBD2 (7 bases each). Germline CDR1 GTSNPN, CDR2 SVGIG (reference sequence). Deletions cut 5 bases from V and 4 bases from J, with 12 bases between. The CDR3 totals 12 residues. The CDR3 sequence is CAWGRGQYEQYF. CDR3 sequence (DNA): TGTGCCTGGGGGAGGGGGCAATACGAGCAGTACTTC. Full variable domain (rest looked up from reference TRBV30 and TRBJ2-7): SQTIHQWPATLVQPVGSPLSLECTVEGTSNPNLYWYRQAAGRGLQLLFYSVGIGQISSEVPQNLSASRPQDRQFILSSKKLLLSDSGFYLCAWGRGQYEQYFGPGTRLTVT.

This rearrangement joins TRBV7-3 to TRBJ2-1; 11 bases match TRBD2. CDR1 is SGHTA and CDR2 is FQGTGA in the germline V gene. V dropped 3 bases and J dropped 12; count of bases not matched to a gene: 10. The CDR3 covers 15 residues. The CDR3 protein is CASSLTSGAGDGQFF. CDR3 coding DNA: TGTGCCAGCAGCTTGACTAGCGGGGCGGGCGATGGGCAGTTCTTC. Full variable domain (rest looked up from reference TRBV7-3 and TRBJ2-1): GAGVSQTPSNKVTEKGKYVELRCDPISGHTALYWYRQSLGQGPEFLIYFQGTGAADDSGLPNDRFFAVRPEGSVSTLKIQRTERGDSAVYLCASSLTSGAGDGQFFGPGTRLTVL.

This clone was found once. The rearrangement uses TRBV2 and TRBJ1-5, with unresolved D. The V gene lost 4 bases and the J gene lost 5 bases, with 12 bases spanning the gap. Germline loops: CDR1 SNHLY, CDR2 FYNNEI. The CDR3 contains 14 residues. The chain's CDR3 is CASSVTESYQPQHF. In DNA form, the CDR3 reads TGTGCCAGCAGTGTCACAGAGAGTTATCAGCCCCAGCATTTT.

DNA of the CDR3: TGCGCCAGCAGCCAAGAGTCAAGCGCCCAGGAAAAACTGTTTTTT. Its translation is CASSQESSAQEKLFF. The V call is TRBV4-1, the J call TRBJ1-4, with D unclear. This CDR3 region has 15 residues. Germline loops: CDR1 MGHRA, CDR2 YSYEKL. V lost 0 bases and J 8 bases, leaving 13 bases between the germline ends.

V gene TRBV7-2 combines with J gene TRBJ2-1; 8 positions agree with TRBD2. The CDR3 is 15 residues long. With V trimmed by 4 bases and J by 5 bases, 7 bases remained unmatched. The germline gives CDR1 SGHTA, CDR2 FQGNSA. CDR3 sequence: CASSWGLAGHNEQFF. The CDR3 region has the DNA TGTGCCAGCAGCTGGGGTCTAGCGGGCCACAATGAGCAGTTCTTC.

The chain links TRBV27 to TRBJ2-5; D ambiguous. Between the trimmed V and J ends, which lost 4 bases and 5 bases, there was a span of 8 bases. The CDR3 runs 12 residues. Germline CDR1 is MNHEY and CDR2 is SMNVEV (reference sequence). CDR3 region: CASSSPRETQYF. In DNA form, the CDR3 reads TGTGCCAGCAGTTCCCCCCGGGAGACCCAGTACTTC.

A few counts support this clone. The V call is TRBV19, the J call TRBJ2-3; 12 bases are a match to TRBD2. J lost 9 bases, V lost 5 bases, and 9 bases had no gene match. CDR3 length: 15 residues. Germline assignment: CDR1 LNHDA and CDR2 SQIVND (reference sequence). The CDR3 region is CASSELAGGSGTQYF. The CDR3, as DNA: TGTGCCAGTAGTGAGCTAGCGGGGGGGAGCGGCACGCAGTATTTT.